This TCR beta chain emerged from a study of shared clonotypes between healthy human individuals. Every contributor of samples was a Caucasian grown-up residing in Nashville, Tennessee. Genomic DNA of each subset was evenly split across several immunoSEQ plates. The protocol was immunoSEQ multiplex PCR, while the TCRdb copy is restricted to in-frame clones and leaves out a portion. Of about 360,000 clones in the sample, about 70% were seen once. This TCR derives from a man aged 25 to 40 in good health. Sequencing was done on a sample of memory CD4+ T cells sorted from blood. Subset meaning: CD45RA-negative fraction.

The CDR3 protein is CASTKAVGTEETQYF. CDR3 in DNA: TGTGCCAGCACCAAAGCCGTCGGGACAGAAGAGACCCAGTACTTC. V is TRBV21-1 and J is TRBJ2-5; the D call of TRBD1 is as the table states it, not checked on the DNA. TRBV21-1 is a listed pseudogene. The CDR3 extends over 15 amino acids.